These T cell receptor beta chains were read from a single sample in a study of shared clonotypes between healthy human individuals. Data came from immunoSEQ multiplex PCR; TCRdb stores just in-frame clones and leaves some out. The sample has some 95,000 clones; around 68% are singletons. The sequencing input was memory CD8+ T cells sorted from blood. These receptors all stem from a man aged 25-45 years in good health. CDR3s include the opening cysteine and the closing phenylalanine or tryptophan. The D gene is left open where the match is weak. Not every row has a clone size; where given, it reads once, few, many or a size class.

j_gene,v_gene,abundance,d_gene,CDR3nt,CDR3aa
TRBJ2-5,TRBV10-1,.,TRBD1,TGCGCCAGCAGTCCCGGGACAGGGCGACCGGGAGGAGAGACCCAGTACTTC,CASSPGTGRPGGETQYF
TRBJ2-7,TRBV27,once,TRBD1,TGTGCCAGCAGGGAGTTGGGGACAGGGGCGGGAGAGCAGTACTTC,CASRELGTGAGEQYF
TRBJ2-7,TRBV28,many,.,TGTGCCAGCAGGTCCGGACACACCTACGAGCAGTACTTC,CASRSGHTYEQYF
TRBJ2-1,TRBV7-9,.,TRBD2,TGTGCCAGCAGCTCCGGACTAGCGGGGCTCTCCTACAATGAGCAGTTCTTC,CASSSGLAGLSYNEQFF
TRBJ2-3,TRBV7-2,.,TRBD2,TGTGCCAGCAGCCCCTGGACTAGCGGGAGAATAAATACGCAGTATTTT,CASSPWTSGRINTQYF
TRBJ2-6,TRBV6-5,.,.,TGTGCCAGTAACAGGGAGGGGTCTGAGGCCAACGTCCTGACTTTC,CASNREGSEANVLTF
TRBJ1-2,TRBV29-1,.,.,TGCAGCGTTGGAGGGGCGGACTATGGCTACACCTTC,CSVGGADYGYTF
TRBJ2-7,TRBV28,.,TRBD1,TGTGCCAGCAGTGGGGACAGCTACGAGCAGTACTTC,CASSGDSYEQYF
TRBJ2-7,TRBV7-4,.,.,TGTGCCAGCAGCTTAGGGGGACGCGAGCAGTACTTC,CASSLGGREQYF
TRBJ2-3,TRBV6-4,.,TRBD1,TGTGCCAGCAGTGAAGCGCCAGGGGGCGCAGATACGCAGTATTTT,CASSEAPGGADTQYF